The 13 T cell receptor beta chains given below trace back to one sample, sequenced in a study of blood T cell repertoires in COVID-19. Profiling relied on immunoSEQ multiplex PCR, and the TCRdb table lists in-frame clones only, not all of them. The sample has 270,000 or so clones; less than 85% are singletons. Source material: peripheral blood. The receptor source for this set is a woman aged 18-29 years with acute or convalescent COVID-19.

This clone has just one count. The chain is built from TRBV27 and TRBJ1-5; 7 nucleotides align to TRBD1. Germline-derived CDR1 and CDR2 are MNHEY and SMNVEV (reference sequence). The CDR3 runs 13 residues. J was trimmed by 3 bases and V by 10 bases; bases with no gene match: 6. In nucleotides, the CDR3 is TGTGCCACCAGACAGGGCCCCAATCAGCCCCAGCATTTT. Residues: CATRQGPNQPQHF.

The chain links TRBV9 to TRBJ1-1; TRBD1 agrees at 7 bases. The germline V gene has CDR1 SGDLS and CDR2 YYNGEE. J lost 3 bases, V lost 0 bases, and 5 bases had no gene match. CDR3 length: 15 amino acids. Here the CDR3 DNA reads TGTGCCAGCAGCGTAGAAGGGGGCGAGGACACTGAAGCTTTCTTT. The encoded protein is CASSVEGGEDTEAFF.

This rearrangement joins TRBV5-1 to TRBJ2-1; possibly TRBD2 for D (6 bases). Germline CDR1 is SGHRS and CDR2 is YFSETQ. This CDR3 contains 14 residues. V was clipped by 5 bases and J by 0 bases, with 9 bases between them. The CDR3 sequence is CASSGGNSYNEQFF. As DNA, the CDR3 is TGCGCCAGCAGTGGGGGGAACTCCTACAATGAGCAGTTCTTC.

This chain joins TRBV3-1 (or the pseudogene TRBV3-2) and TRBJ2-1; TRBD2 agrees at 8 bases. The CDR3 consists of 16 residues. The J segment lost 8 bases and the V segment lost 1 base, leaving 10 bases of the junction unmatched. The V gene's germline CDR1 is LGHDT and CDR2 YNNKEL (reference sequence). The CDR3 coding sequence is TGTGCCAGCAGCCAAGGGTCGGGACTAGGTTCTGATGAGCAGTTCTTC. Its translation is CASSQGSGLGSDEQFF.

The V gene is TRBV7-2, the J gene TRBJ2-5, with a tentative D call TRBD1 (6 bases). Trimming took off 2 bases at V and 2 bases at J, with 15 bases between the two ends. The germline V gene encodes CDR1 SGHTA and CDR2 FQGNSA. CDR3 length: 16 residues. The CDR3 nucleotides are TGTGCCAGCAGCTTATCGGGACAAATCCTACAAGAGACCCAGTACTTC. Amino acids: CASSLSGQILQETQYF.

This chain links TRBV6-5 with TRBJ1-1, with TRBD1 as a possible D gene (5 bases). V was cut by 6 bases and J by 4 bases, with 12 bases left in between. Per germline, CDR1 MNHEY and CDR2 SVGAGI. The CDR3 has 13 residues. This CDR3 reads CASRGSGLTEAFF. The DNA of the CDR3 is TGTGCCAGCAGGGGTTCAGGGCTCACTGAAGCTTTCTTT.

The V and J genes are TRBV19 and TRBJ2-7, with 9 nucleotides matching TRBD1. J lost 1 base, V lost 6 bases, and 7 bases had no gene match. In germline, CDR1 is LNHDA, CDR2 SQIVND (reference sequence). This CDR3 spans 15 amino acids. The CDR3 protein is CASSPGTGNSYEQYF. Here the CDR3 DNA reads TGTGCCAGTAGCCCAGGGACAGGGAATTCCTACGAGCAGTACTTC.

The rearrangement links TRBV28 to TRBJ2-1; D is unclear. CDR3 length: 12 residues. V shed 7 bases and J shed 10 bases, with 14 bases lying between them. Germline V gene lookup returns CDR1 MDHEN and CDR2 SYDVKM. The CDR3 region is CASTRGVQEQFF. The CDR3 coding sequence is TGTGCCAGCACCCGAGGCGTCCAGGAGCAGTTCTTC.

The CDR3 nucleotides are TGTGCCAGCAGGGGTATCGGGGAAAAACTGTTTTTT. As protein: CASRGIGEKLFF. V gene TRBV27 combines with J gene TRBJ1-4; D unresolved. This CDR3 has 12 residues. The germline V gene encodes CDR1 MNHEY and CDR2 SMNVEV (reference sequence). Trimming cost V 6 bases and J 8 bases, with 10 bases left between them.

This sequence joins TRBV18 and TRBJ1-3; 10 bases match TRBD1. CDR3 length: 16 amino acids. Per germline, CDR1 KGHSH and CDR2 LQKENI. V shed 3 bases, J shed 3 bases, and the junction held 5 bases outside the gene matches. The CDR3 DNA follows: TGTGCCAGCTCACCGAGACAGGGGGCTGGTGGAAACACCATATATTTT. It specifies CASSPRQGAGGNTIYF.

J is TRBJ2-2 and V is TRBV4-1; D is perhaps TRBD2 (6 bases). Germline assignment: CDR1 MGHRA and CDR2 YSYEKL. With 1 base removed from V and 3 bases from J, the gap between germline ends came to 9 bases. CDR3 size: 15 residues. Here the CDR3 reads CASSQVEGYTGELFF. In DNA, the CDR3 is TGCGCCAGCAGCCAAGTGGAGGGGTACACCGGGGAGCTGTTTTTT.

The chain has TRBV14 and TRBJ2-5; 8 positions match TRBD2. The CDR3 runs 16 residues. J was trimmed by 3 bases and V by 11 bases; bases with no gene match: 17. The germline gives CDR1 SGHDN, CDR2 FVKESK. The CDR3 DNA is TGTGCCGGACTCATGGGAGATGTTAGCGGGAAAGAGACCCAGTACTTC. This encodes CAGLMGDVSGKETQYF.

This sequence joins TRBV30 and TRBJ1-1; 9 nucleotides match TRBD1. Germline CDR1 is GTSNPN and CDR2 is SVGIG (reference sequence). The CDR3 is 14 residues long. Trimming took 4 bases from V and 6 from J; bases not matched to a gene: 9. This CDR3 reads CAWTLGTGIAEAFF. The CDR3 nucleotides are TGTGCCTGGACCCTCGGGACAGGGATTGCTGAAGCTTTCTTT.